This T cell receptor (beta chain) emerged from a study of molecular identifiers for immune sequencing clone quantification (dated by TCRdb to 2016 to 2019). Regarding the research as a whole: For a replicate experiment, RNA from around 20,000 or 100,000 naive CD8 T cells was divided into five aliquots, and four of the five aliquots were sequenced. CD8 T cells were used in a methods study to benchmark molecular-identifier clustering-based TCR repertoire sequencing (MIDCIRS) and TCR RNA copy counting.

The method was PCR. TCRdb shows the sequencer as Illumina MiSeq. Purification of total RNA was performed with the Qiagen AllPrep DNA/RNA kit. Before analysis, reads from multiple sequencing runs of one library were combined. The authors' pipeline ran thus. Reads were retained only if an exact TCR constant sequence was present, and the retained reads were trimmed to 150 nt and grouped according to their 12-nt molecular barcodes. Reads inside each barcode group were sub-clustered using a 15% Levenshtein threshold, and a quality-weighted consensus sequence was constructed for each RNA molecule. Non-functional sequences were filtered out, along with any lower-count sequence sitting one edit away from another sequence. Barcode sub-clusters with fewer than 20% of the maximum read count were removed, based on fitting two negative binomial distributions. Using fastp at Q25 and MiXCR, TCRdb reprocessed the public reads and kept productive beta chains. CDR3 protein sequences are deduplicated, and each keeps its most common genes and DNA. These V and J calls are TCRdb output, not the study's own analysis. This sample gives about 36,000 distinct CDR3 sequences in total; approximately 17% of them show up just once. Of the sample, approximately 6.7% falls within the top ten clones.

This clonotype appeared many times. Its antigen remains undetermined. No base quality values were provided; no much bigger clone lies one nucleotide off. The trim is 5 bases for V and 6 bases for J, with a gap of 9 bases between the germline ends. The germline V gene sets CDR1 to SGHRS and CDR2 to YFSETQ. Reading from cysteine to phenylalanine, the CDR3 counts 12 amino acids. Only the CDR3 region is kept as DNA, spanning 36 bases read in frame from base 1. Study-wide conclusions, independent of this receptor: The sizes of highly expanded clones could end up underestimated when identical TCR molecules share a barcode. In CMV-specific effector cells, clones with more than 20 RNA copies contained over 99% of molecules, whereas in naive cells such clones contained under 1% of molecules. Modeling estimated about 3.3 recovered TCR RNA copies per cell, compared with about 10 by digital PCR, which implies 25% to 30% capture efficiency. Without barcode sub-clustering, chimeric consensus sequences inflated TCR diversity; chimeras reached as high as 47%. Even against a background of about a million naive CD8 T cells, spiked-in Jurkat TCR RNA amounting to a single cell's worth was reported to be detectable.

Naive CD8 T cells were FACS-sorted as CD8+CD4-CCR7+CD45RA+ on a BD FACSAria II into RLT Plus buffer. Some naive CD8 T cell RNA was split equally between MIDCIRS and a Smart-seq2-style 5'RACE protocol for a sensitivity comparison. CD8 T cells were enriched with RosetteSep CD8+ T Cell Enrichment Cocktail and Ficoll-Paque, followed by ACK red cell lysis. This sequence originates from a human donor in good health. Some libraries in this study had Jurkat cell RNA spiked in. Sequencing was carried out using naive CD8+ T cells from blood, with Jurkat cell RNA spiked in. According to the study, the label for this sample's cell subset or site signals: FACS-sorted CD8+CD4-CCR7+CD45RA+ naive T cells. The rearranged chain carries TRBV5-1 and TRBJ2-1, and TRBD2 may be the D gene, going by 6 matching bases. The DNA sequence follows: TGCGCCAGCAGGCCAGCGGGCAATGAGCAGTTCTTC. Translated, this is CASRPAGNEQFF.